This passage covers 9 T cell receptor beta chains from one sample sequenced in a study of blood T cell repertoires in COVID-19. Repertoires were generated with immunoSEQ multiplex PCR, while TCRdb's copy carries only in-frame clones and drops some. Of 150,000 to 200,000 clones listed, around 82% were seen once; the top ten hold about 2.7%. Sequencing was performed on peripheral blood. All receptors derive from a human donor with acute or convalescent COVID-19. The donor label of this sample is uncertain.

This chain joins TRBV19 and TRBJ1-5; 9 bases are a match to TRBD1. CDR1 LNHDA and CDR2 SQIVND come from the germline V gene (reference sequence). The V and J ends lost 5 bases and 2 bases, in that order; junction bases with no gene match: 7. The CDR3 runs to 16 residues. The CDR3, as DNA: TGTGCCAGTAGTCCGGGACAGGGCGCAGGCAATCAGCCCCAGCATTTT. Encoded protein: CASSPGQGAGNQPQHF.

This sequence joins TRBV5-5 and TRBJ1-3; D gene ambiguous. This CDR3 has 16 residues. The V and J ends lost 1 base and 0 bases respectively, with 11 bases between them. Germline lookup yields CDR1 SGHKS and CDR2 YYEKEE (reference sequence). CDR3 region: CASSLRRESSGNTIYF. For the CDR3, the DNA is TGTGCCAGCAGCTTGAGGAGGGAGAGCTCTGGAAACACCATATATTTT.

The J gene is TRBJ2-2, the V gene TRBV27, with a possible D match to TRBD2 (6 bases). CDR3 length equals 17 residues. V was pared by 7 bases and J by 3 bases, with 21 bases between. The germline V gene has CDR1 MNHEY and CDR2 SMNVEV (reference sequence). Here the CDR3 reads CASTHTSVPGDTGELFF. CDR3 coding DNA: TGTGCCAGCACCCACACTTCGGTTCCGGGGGACACCGGGGAGCTGTTTTTT.

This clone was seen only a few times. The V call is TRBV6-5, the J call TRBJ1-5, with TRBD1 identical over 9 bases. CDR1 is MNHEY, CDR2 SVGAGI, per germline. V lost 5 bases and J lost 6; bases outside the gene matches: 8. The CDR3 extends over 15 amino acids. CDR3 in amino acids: CASSPDRGRGQPQHF. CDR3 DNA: TGTGCCAGCAGTCCCGACAGGGGGAGAGGTCAGCCCCAGCATTTT.

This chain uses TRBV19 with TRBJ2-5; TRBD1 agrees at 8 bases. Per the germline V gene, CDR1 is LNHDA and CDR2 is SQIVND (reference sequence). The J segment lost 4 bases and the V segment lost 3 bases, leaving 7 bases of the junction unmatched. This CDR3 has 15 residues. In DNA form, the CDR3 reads TGTGCCAGTAGTATCCCGGCAGGGGGCACAGAGACCCAGTACTTC. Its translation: CASSIPAGGTETQYF.

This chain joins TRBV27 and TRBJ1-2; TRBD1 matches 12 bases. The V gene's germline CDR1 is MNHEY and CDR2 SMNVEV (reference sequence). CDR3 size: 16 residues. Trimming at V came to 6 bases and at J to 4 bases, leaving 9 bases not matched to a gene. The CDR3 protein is CASSRIGTGGAYGYTF. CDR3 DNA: TGTGCCAGCAGCCGAATAGGGACAGGGGGCGCCTATGGCTACACCTTC.

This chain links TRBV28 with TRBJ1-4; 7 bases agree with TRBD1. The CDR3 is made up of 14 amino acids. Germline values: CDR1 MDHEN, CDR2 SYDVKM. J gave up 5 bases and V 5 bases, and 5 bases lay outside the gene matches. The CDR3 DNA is TGTGCCAGCAGTCCCCGGACAGGAAATGAAAAACTGTTTTTT. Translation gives CASSPRTGNEKLFF.

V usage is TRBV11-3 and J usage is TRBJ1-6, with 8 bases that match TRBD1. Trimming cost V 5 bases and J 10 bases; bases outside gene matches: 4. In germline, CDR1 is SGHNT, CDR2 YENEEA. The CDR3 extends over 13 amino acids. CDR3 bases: TGTGCCAGCAGCAAAACAGGGGGATCACCCCTCCACTTT. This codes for CASSKTGGSPLHF.

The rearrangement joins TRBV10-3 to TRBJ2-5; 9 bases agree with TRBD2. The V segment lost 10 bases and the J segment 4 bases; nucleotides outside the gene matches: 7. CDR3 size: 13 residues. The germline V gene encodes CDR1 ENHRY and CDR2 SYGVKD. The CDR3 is CATAGGGPETQYF. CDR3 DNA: TGTGCCACCGCGGGGGGGGGCCCAGAGACCCAGTACTTC.